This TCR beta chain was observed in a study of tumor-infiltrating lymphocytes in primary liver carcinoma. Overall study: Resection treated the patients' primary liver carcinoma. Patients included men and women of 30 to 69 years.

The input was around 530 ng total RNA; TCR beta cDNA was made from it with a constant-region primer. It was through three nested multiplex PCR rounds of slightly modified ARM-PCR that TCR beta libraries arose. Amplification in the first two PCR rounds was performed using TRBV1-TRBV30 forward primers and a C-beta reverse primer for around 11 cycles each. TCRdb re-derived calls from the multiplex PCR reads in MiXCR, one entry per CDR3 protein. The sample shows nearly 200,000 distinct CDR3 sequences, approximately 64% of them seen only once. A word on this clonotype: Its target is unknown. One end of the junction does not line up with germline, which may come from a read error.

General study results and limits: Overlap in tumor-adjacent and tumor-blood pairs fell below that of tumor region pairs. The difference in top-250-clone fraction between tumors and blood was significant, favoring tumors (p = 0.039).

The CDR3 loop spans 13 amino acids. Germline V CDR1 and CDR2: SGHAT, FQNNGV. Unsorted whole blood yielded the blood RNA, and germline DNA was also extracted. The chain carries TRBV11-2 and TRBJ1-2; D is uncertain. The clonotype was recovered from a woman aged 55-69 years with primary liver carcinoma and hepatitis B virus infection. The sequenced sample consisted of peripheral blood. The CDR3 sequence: CASSLARVYDYTF. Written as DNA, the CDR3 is TGTGCCAGCAGCTTAGCTAGGGTCTATGACTACACCTTC.